Given below is one TCR beta chain in context. Trimming at V came to 0 bases and at J to 5 bases, leaving 8 bases not matched to a gene. Looked up from germline, CDR1 is SGHRS and CDR2 is YFSETQ. The CDR3 has 19 residues. Authors' analysis steps: The assay estimated nucleated cells by amplifying reference gene primers. Profiled with immunoSEQ multiplex PCR; TCRdb holds only in-frame clones, not every one. Clonal size and the V and J genes are those of that table, whereas D and trimming came from the DNA. The sample contains about 180,000 clones, about 85% of which appear only once. This record belongs to a study of blood T cell repertoires in COVID-19. On the study more broadly: Collection of acute and convalescent COVID-19 samples took place in the United States, Italy and Spain. Sources were T cells, B-cell-depleted T cells, or PBMCs; the material itself was cDNA or gDNA.

V is TRBV5-1 and J is TRBJ2-2, with 15 bases identical to TRBD2. Sequencing was performed on peripheral blood. This TCR was sampled from a person aged 65-85 years with COVID-19, enrolled during active disease. The CDR3 loop reads CASSLARGLAGGQTGELFF. CDR3 sequence (DNA): TGCGCCAGCAGCTTGGCCAGGGGACTAGCGGGAGGACAAACCGGGGAGCTGTTTTTT.